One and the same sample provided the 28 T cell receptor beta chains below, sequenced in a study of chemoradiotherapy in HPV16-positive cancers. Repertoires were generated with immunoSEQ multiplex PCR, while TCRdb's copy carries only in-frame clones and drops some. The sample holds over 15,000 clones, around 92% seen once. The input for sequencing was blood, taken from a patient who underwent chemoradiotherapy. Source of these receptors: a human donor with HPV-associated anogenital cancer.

For the CDR3, the DNA is TGCGCCAGCAAAGGAGGGCCGAACACTGAAGCTTTCTTT. Translated: CASKGGPNTEAFF. The chain recombines TRBV5-1 with TRBJ1-1; no firm D call. V shed 6 bases and J shed 1 base, with 10 bases lying between them. Germline V gene data show CDR1 as SGHRS and CDR2 as YFSETQ. This CDR3 spans 13 amino acids.

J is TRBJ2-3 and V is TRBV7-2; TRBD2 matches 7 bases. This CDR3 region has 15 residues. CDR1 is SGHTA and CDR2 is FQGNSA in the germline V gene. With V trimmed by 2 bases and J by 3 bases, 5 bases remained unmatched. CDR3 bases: TGTGCCAGCAGCTTAACGGCGGGAGAAACAGATACGCAGTATTTT. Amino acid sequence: CASSLTAGETDTQYF.

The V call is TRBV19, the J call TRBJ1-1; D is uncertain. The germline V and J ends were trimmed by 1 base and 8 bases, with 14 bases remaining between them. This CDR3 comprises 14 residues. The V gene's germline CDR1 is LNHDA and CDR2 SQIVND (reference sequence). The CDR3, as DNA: TGTGCCAGTAGTATAGGTCATGGCGGAGTCGAAGCTTTCTTT. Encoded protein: CASSIGHGGVEAFF.

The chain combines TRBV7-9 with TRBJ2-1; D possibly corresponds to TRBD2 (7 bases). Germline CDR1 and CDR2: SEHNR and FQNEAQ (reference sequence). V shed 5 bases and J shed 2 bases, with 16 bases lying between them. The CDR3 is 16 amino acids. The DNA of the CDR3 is TGTGCCAGCAGCCCCCCGGGGGCGGGAGCCTACAATGAGCAGTTCTTC. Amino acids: CASSPPGAGAYNEQFF.

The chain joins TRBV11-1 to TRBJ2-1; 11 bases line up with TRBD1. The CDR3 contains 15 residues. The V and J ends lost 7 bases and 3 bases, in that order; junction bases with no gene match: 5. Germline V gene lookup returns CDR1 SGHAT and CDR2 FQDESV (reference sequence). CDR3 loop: CASNVGTGGYNEQFF. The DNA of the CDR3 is TGTGCCAGCAACGTCGGGACAGGGGGCTACAATGAGCAGTTCTTC.

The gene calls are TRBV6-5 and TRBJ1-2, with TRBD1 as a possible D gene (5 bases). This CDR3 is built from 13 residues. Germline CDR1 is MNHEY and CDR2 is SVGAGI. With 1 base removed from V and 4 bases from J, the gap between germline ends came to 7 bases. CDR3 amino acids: CASSYWDSYGYTF. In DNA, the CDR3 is TGTGCCAGCAGTTACTGGGACTCCTATGGCTACACCTTC.

CDR3 sequence: CASSLGGGGVVSEQFF. Here the CDR3 DNA reads TGCGCCAGCAGCTTGGGGGGCGGCGGGGTGGTGAGTGAGCAGTTCTTC. The rearrangement links TRBV5-1 to TRBJ2-1; tentative D call: TRBD2 (6 bases). The CDR3 is 16 amino acids. V was shortened by 0 bases and J by 9 bases, with 19 bases between the two germline ends. Germline V lookup: CDR1 SGHRS, CDR2 YFSETQ.

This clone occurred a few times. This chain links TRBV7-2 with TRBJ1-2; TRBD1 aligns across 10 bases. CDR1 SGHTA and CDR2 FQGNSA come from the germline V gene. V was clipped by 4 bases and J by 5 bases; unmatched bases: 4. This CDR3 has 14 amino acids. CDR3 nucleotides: TGTGCCAGCAGCTCCGGACAGGGGGAGTATGGCTACACCTTC. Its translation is CASSSGQGEYGYTF. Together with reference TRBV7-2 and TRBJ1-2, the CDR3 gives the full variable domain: GAGVSQSPSNKVTEKGKDVELRCDPISGHTALYWYRQSLGQGLEFLIYFQGNSAPDKSGLPSDRFSAERTGGSVSTLTIQRTQQEDSAVYLCASSSGQGEYGYTFGSGTRLTVV.

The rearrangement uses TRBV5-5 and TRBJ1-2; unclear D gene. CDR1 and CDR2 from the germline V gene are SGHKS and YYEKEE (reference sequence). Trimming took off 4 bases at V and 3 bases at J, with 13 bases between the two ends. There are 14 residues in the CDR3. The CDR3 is CASSPSFRDYGYTF. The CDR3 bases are TGTGCCAGCAGCCCCTCGTTCAGAGACTATGGCTACACCTTC.

The CDR3 sequence is CASSDDGVAYNEQFF. Here the CDR3 DNA reads TGTGCCAGCAGTGATGACGGGGTGGCCTACAATGAGCAGTTCTTC. The chain has TRBV2 and TRBJ2-1; TRBD2 is a possible D gene (5 bases). Germline V gene sequence: CDR1 SNHLY, CDR2 FYNNEI. This CDR3 has 15 residues. V lost 3 bases and J lost 2, with 11 bases in between.

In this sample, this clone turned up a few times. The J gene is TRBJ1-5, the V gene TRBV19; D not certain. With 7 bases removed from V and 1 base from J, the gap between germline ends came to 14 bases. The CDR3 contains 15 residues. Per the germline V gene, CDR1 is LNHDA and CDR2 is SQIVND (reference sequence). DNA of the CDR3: TGTGCCAGTACATACCTTTGGGAGAGCAATCAGCCCCAGCATTTT. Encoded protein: CASTYLWESNQPQHF.

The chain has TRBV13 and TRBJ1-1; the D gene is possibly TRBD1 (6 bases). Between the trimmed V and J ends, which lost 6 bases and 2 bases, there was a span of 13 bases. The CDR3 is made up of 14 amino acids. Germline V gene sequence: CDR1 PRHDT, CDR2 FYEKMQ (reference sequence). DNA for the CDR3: TGTGCCAGCAGACGACAGGCGCTAAACACTGAAGCTTTCTTT. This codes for CASRRQALNTEAFF.

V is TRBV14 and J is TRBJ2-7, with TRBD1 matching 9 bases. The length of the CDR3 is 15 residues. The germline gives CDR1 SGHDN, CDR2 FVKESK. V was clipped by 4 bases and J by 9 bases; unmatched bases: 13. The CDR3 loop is CASSPWWDRDYVQYF. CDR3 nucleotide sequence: TGTGCCAGCAGCCCCTGGTGGGACAGGGATTATGTGCAGTACTTC.

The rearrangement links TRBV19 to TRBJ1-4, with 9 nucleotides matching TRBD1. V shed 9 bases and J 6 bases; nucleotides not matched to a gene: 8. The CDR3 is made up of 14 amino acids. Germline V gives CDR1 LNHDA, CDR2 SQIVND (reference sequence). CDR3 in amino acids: CASSSGTGYEKLFF. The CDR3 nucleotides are TGTGCCAGCTCCTCCGGGACAGGGTATGAAAAACTGTTTTTT.

The CDR3 reads CASSLALAGEQFF. The CDR3 nucleotides are TGTGCCAGCAGCTTAGCACTAGCGGGGGAGCAGTTCTTC. The genes are TRBV7-9 and TRBJ2-1; 10 nucleotides line up with TRBD2. Germline-derived CDR1 and CDR2 are SEHNR and FQNEAQ (reference sequence). This CDR3 spans 13 amino acids. The V and J ends lost 0 bases and 10 bases, in that order; junction bases with no gene match: 0.

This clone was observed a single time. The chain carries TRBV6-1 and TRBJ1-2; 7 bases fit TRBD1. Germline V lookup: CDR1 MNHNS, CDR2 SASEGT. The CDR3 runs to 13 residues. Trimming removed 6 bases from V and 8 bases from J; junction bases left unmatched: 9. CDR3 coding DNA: TGTGCCAGCAGCGTAAACCGGGACAGCGGCTACACCTTC. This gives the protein CASSVNRDSGYTF.

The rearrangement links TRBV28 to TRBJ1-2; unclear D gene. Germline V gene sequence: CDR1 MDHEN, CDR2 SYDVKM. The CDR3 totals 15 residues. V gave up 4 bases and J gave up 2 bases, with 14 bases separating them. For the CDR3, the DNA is TGTGCCAGCAGTTCAACCGCCGCGGGGAACTATGGCTACACCTTC. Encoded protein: CASSSTAAGNYGYTF.

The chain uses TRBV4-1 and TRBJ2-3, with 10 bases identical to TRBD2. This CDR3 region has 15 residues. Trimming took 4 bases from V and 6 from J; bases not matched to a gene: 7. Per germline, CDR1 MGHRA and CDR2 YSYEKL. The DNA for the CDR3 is TGCGCCAGCAGCCCCACTAGCGGGGATACCGATACGCAGTATTTT. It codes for CASSPTSGDTDTQYF.

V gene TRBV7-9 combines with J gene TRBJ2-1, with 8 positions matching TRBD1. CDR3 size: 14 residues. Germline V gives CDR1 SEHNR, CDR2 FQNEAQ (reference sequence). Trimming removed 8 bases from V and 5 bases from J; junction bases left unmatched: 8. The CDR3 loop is CASSRTGLDNEQFF. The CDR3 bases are TGTGCCAGCTCCAGGACAGGGCTTGACAATGAGCAGTTCTTC.

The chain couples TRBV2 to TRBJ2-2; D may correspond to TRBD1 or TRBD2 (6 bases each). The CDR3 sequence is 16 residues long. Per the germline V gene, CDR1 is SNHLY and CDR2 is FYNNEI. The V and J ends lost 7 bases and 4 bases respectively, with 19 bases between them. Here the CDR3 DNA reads TGTGCCAGCACCCCGGGGGCAGGGCGGGTCACCGGGGAGCTGTTTTTT. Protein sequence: CASTPGAGRVTGELFF.

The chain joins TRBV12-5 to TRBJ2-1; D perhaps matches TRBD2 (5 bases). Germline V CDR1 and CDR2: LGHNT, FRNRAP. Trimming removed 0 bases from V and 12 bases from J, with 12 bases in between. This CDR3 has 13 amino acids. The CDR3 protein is CASGLVLAGVQFF. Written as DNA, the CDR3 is TGTGCTAGTGGTTTGGTACTGGCGGGCGTGCAGTTCTTC.

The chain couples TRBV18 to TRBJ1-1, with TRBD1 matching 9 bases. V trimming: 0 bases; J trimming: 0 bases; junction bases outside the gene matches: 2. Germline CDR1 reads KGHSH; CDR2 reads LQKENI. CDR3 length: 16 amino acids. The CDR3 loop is CASSPPRDRVNTEAFF. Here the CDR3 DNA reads TGTGCCAGCTCACCACCCCGGGACAGGGTGAACACTGAAGCTTTCTTT.

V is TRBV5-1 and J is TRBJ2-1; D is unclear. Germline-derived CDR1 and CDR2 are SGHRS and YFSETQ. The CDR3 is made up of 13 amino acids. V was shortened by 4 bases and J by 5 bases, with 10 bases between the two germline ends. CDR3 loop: CASSTDVNNEQFF. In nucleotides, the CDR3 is TGCGCCAGCAGCACGGACGTGAACAATGAGCAGTTCTTC.

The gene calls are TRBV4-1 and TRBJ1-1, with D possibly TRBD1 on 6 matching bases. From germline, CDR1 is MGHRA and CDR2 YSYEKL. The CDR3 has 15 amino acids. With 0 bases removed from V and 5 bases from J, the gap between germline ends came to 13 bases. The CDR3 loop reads CASSQDSGRGTEAFF. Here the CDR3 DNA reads TGCGCCAGCAGCCAAGATTCCGGCAGGGGAACTGAAGCTTTCTTT.

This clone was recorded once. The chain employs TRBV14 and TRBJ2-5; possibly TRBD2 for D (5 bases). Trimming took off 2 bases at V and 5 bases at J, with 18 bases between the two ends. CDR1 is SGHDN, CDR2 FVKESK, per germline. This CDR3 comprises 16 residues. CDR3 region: CASSQSRVSRGETQYF. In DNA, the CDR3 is TGTGCCAGCAGCCAATCTCGGGTCTCGCGAGGGGAGACCCAGTACTTC. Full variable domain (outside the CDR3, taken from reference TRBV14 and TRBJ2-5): EAGVTQFPSHSVIEKGQTVTLRCDPISGHDNLYWYRRVMGKEIKFLLHFVKESKQDESGMPNNRFLAERTGGTYSTLKVQPAELEDSGVYFCASSQSRVSRGETQYFGPGTRLLVL.

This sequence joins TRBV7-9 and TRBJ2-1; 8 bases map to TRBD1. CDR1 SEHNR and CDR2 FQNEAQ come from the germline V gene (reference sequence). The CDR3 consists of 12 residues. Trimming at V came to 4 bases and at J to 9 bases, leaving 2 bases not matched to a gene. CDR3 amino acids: CASSSDRGEQFF. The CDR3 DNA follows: TGTGCCAGCAGCTCTGACAGGGGTGAGCAGTTCTTC.

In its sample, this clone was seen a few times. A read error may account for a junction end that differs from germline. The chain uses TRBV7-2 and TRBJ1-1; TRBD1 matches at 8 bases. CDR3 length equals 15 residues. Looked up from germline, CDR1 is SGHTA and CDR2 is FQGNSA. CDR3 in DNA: TGTGCCAGCAGCGCAAATCCAGGGACAGGCCCCCAGGTAGTCTTT. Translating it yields CASSANPGTGPQVVF.

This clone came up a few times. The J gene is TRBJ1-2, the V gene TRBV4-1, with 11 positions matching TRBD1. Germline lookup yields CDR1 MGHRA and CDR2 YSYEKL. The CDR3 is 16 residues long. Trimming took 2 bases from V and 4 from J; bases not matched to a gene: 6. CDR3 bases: TGCGCCAGCAGCCAAATGGGGACAGGGGGAGTCTATGGCTACACCTTC. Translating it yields CASSQMGTGGVYGYTF.